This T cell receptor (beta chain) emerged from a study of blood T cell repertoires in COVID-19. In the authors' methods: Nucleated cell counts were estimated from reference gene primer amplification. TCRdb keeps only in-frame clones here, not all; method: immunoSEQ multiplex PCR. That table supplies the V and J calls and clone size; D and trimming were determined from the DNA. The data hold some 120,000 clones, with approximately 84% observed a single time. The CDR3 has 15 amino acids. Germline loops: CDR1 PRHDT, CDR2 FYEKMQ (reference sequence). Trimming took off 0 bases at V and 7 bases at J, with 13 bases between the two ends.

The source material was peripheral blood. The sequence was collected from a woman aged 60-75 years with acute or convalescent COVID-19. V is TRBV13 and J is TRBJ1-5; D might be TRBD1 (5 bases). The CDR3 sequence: CASSLGRGRRQPQHF. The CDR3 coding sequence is TGTGCCAGCAGCTTAGGACGGGGGAGGAGACAGCCCCAGCATTTT.